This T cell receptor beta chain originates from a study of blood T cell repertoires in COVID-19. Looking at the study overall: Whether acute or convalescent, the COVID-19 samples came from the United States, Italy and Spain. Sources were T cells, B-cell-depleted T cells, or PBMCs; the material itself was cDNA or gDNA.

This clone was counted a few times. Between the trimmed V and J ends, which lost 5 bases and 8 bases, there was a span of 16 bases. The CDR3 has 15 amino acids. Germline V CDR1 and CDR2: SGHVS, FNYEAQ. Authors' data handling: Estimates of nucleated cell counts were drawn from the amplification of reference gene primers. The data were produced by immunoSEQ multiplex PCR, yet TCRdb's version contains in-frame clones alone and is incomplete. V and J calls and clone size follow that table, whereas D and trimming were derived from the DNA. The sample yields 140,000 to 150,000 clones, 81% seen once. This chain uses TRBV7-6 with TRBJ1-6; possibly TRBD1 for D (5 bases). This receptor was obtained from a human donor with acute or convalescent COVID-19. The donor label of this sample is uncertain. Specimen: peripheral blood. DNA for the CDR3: TGTGCCAGCAGCCCCGGGGACTTGCATGATTCACCCCTCCACTTT. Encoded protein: CASSPGDLHDSPLHF.